The source of this TCR beta chain is a study of T cell changes during pregnancy in multiple sclerosis. The data were produced by immunoSEQ multiplex PCR, yet TCRdb's version contains in-frame clones alone and is incomplete. The sample has about 87,000 clones, 93% seen once; the top ten hold 1.4%. The CDR3 is 11 amino acids. V was cut by 6 bases and J by 3 bases, with 9 bases left in between. Germline V gene sequence: CDR1 DFQATT, CDR2 SNEGSKA (reference sequence). Sequenced here: peripheral blood, sampled in the third trimester of pregnancy. This TCR derives from a female donor in good health, enrolled as a control in a pregnancy study. V usage is TRBV20-1 and J usage is TRBJ2-7; D remains ambiguous. CDR3 nucleotide sequence: TGCAGTGCCAACGACTTCTACGAGCAGTACTTC. Translated, it gives CSANDFYEQYF.